Below, 19 T cell receptor beta chains from the same sample are listed, as sequenced in a study of T cell responses to AZD1222 COVID-19 vaccine. The table came from immunoSEQ multiplex PCR; TCRdb's copy has only in-frame clones and leaves some out. The sample carries about 70,000 clones, about 85% recorded once. Here the sequenced sample was peripheral blood, taken on day 0 of AZD1222 vaccination. The receptors come from an adult in good health.

This rearrangement joins TRBV15 to TRBJ1-1, with D maybe TRBD1 (5 bases). The CDR3 is 12 amino acids. CDR1 is LNHNV and CDR2 is YYDKDF in the germline V gene (reference sequence). Trimming removed 3 bases at V and 4 bases at J, with 6 bases between. For the CDR3, the DNA is TGTGCCACCAGCAGGGACATCACTGAAGCTTTCTTT. It specifies CATSRDITEAFF.

This chain joins TRBV6-5 and TRBJ1-2; possibly TRBD1 for D (5 bases). V lost 7 bases to trimming and J lost 6 bases, with 12 bases between them. The V gene's germline CDR1 is MNHEY and CDR2 SVGAGI. The CDR3 spans 12 residues. The CDR3 loop is CASMRRGDGYTF. The CDR3, as DNA: TGTGCCAGCATGCGTAGGGGTGATGGCTACACCTTC.

The rearrangement joins TRBV2 to TRBJ1-4; D is uncertain. Germline V lookup: CDR1 SNHLY, CDR2 FYNNEI. The length of the CDR3 is 13 residues. Between the trimmed V and J ends, which lost 5 bases and 7 bases, there was a span of 11 bases. The CDR3 DNA reads as TGTGCCAGCAGTTTCCGAGGAGGTGAAAAACTGTTTTTT. Encoded protein: CASSFRGGEKLFF.

The CDR3 coding sequence is TGTGCCAGCAGCCAAGAATGGACTAGCGGTTACAATGAGCAGTTCTTC. It codes for CASSQEWTSGYNEQFF. This rearrangement joins TRBV4-2 to TRBJ2-1; 10 bases map to TRBD2. After removal of 0 bases from V and 4 bases from J, the junction contained 3 bases not matched to a gene. The CDR3 runs 16 residues. Germline CDR1 reads LGHNA; CDR2 reads YNFKEQ.

V gene TRBV7-9 combines with J gene TRBJ2-1, with 8 bases fitting TRBD1. CDR1 is SEHNR and CDR2 is FQNEAQ in the germline V gene (reference sequence). The CDR3 length is 13 residues. V dropped 3 bases and J dropped 10; count of bases not matched to a gene: 5. CDR3 sequence (DNA): TGTGCCAGCAGCTTCGTGGGACAGGTAGAGCAGTTCTTC. Translated: CASSFVGQVEQFF.

The gene calls are TRBV27 and TRBJ1-2; perhaps TRBD1 as D (6 bases). The CDR3 length is 12 residues. The V gene lost 4 bases and the J gene lost 7 bases, with 10 bases spanning the gap. Germline CDR1 MNHEY, CDR2 SMNVEV (reference sequence). The CDR3 reads CASSSNRAGYTF. The CDR3 DNA reads as TGTGCCAGCAGTTCAAACAGGGCTGGCTACACCTTC.

The V and J genes are TRBV4-1 and TRBJ2-5; 9 bases are shared with TRBD2. Germline CDR1 and CDR2: MGHRA and YSYEKL. The CDR3 is 18 residues long. V was pared by 0 bases and J by 5 bases, with 13 bases of the junction left unmatched. The CDR3 DNA is TGCGCCAGCAGCCAAGAAGGACAGCTAGCGGGGCGAGTTGAGACCCAGTACTTC. Amino acids: CASSQEGQLAGRVETQYF.

Only one count was recorded for this clone. J is TRBJ2-7 and V is TRBV7-8; tentatively, D is TRBD1 or TRBD2 (6 bases each). The CDR3 contains 15 residues. V lost 8 bases and J 0 bases, leaving 17 bases between the germline ends. Per germline, CDR1 SGHVS and CDR2 FQNEAQ. The DNA for the CDR3 is TGTGCCAGCTGTCTGGGGGGCGCCAACTCCTACGAGCAGTACTTC. The encoded protein is CASCLGGANSYEQYF.

This sequence joins TRBV5-1 and TRBJ2-2, with D perhaps TRBD1 or TRBD2 (6 bases each). This CDR3 spans 15 amino acids. CDR1 SGHRS and CDR2 YFSETQ come from the germline V gene. The V gene lost 1 base and the J gene lost 3 bases, with 10 bases spanning the gap. The CDR3 here is CASSLRGHDTGELFF. In DNA, the CDR3 is TGCGCCAGCAGCTTGCGGGGGCACGACACCGGGGAGCTGTTTTTT.

CDR3 in DNA: TGTGCCAGCAAGTGGGGTTCAGGAAACACCATATATTTT. It encodes CASKWGSGNTIYF. The chain carries TRBV28 and TRBJ1-3; the D is unclear. Looked up from germline, CDR1 is MDHEN and CDR2 is SYDVKM. The CDR3 has 13 amino acids. V gave up 7 bases and J gave up 4 bases, with 11 bases separating them.

A note on this clone: Other DNA sequences of this sample code for an identical CDR3. This chain joins TRBV6-1 and TRBJ1-5, with D uncertain. This CDR3 has 14 residues. The germline CDR1 and CDR2 sequences are MNHNS and SASEGT. Trimming took 2 bases from V and 7 from J, leaving 12 bases between them. The CDR3 DNA reads TGTGCCAGCAGTGAAAGCGGAGGGCGCCAGCCCCAGCATTTT. The encoded protein is CASSESGGRQPQHF.

V and J are TRBV29-1 and TRBJ2-7; D is uncertain. Per germline, CDR1 SQVTM and CDR2 ANQGSEA. The CDR3 contains 11 residues. The V and J ends lost 1 base and 7 bases respectively, with 8 bases between them. The CDR3 here is CSVEGASEQYF. The CDR3 DNA follows: TGCAGCGTTGAAGGGGCCTCGGAGCAGTACTTC.

The gene calls are TRBV5-1 and TRBJ2-2; 9 bases line up with TRBD2. This CDR3 region has 17 residues. The germline CDR1 and CDR2 sequences are SGHRS and YFSETQ. The J segment lost 0 bases and the V segment lost 7 bases, leaving 10 bases of the junction unmatched. DNA of the CDR3: TGCGCCAGCCAACCCCCCGGGACTAGCTCGAACACCGGGGAGCTGTTTTTT. Translated: CASQPPGTSSNTGELFF. The complete variable domain, with remaining parts taken from reference TRBV5-1 and TRBJ2-2, reads KAGVTQTPRYLIKTRGQQVTLSCSPISGHRSVSWYQQTPGQGLQFLFEYFSETQRNKGNFPGRFSGRQFSNSRSEMNVSTLELGDSALYLCASQPPGTSSNTGELFFGEGSRLTVL.

This chain joins TRBV6-5 and TRBJ2-7; weak D call: TRBD1 (6 bases). From germline, CDR1 is MNHEY and CDR2 SVGAGI. This CDR3 region has 12 residues. V gave up 8 bases and J gave up 0 bases, with 8 bases separating them. CDR3 DNA: TGTGCCAGCGGGACACCCTCCTACGAGCAGTACTTC. Translating it yields CASGTPSYEQYF.

This sequence joins TRBV29-1 and TRBJ2-2; D gene unclear. This CDR3 comprises 14 residues. Trimming stripped 8 bases from V and 0 bases from J, with 13 bases between. Germline-derived CDR1 and CDR2 are SQVTM and ANQGSEA. The CDR3 loop is CSPEGRPNTGELFF. The CDR3 coding sequence is TGCAGCCCCGAAGGCCGGCCGAACACCGGGGAGCTGTTTTTT.

V and J are TRBV2 and TRBJ2-3; D is unresolved. CDR3 length equals 12 residues. V lost 11 bases and J 0 bases, leaving 9 bases between the germline ends. Germline assignment: CDR1 SNHLY and CDR2 FYNNEI. CDR3 residues: CAGSTSTDTQYF. The CDR3 DNA sequence: TGTGCCGGCTCAACTAGCACAGATACGCAGTATTTT. Full variable domain (outside the CDR3, taken from reference TRBV2 and TRBJ2-3): EPEVTQTPSHQVTQMGQEVILRCVPISNHLYFYWYRQILGQKVEFLVSFYNNEISEKSEIFDDQFSVERPDGSNFTLKIRSTKLEDSAMYFCAGSTSTDTQYFGPGTRLTVL.

This clone is a singleton in its sample. The chain employs TRBV24-1 and TRBJ1-1; 7 bases line up with TRBD1. The CDR3 is 13 amino acids. The V and J ends lost 9 bases and 1 base, in that order; junction bases with no gene match: 4. Per the germline V gene, CDR1 is KGHDR and CDR2 is SFDVKD. CDR3 coding DNA: TGTGCCACCCCCAGACAGGGGAACACTGAAGCTTTCTTT. As protein: CATPRQGNTEAFF.

The rearrangement joins TRBV27 to TRBJ1-2, with unresolved D. V was clipped by 10 bases and J by 2 bases, with 11 bases between them. This CDR3 is 12 amino acids long. Per the germline V gene, CDR1 is MNHEY and CDR2 is SMNVEV (reference sequence). For the CDR3, the DNA is TGTGCCACTTCATCGGCCAACTATGGCTACACCTTC. Amino acids: CATSSANYGYTF.

This clone showed up many times. The V and J genes are TRBV3-1 (or the pseudogene TRBV3-2) and TRBJ2-1; the D is unclear. Per the germline V gene, CDR1 is LGHDT and CDR2 is YNNKEL (reference sequence). Trimming left V 3 bases short and J 2 bases short, with 11 bases between. The CDR3 covers 15 residues. The CDR3 DNA is TGTGCCAGCAGCCAGAGCCCTCGGACCTACAATGAGCAGTTCTTC. Amino acids: CASSQSPRTYNEQFF.